This passage covers 32 T cell receptor beta chains from one sample sequenced in a study of cytomegalovirus exposure and HLA in healthy donors. PCR involved 60 Vbeta and 13 Jbeta primers. The data were produced by immunoSEQ multiplex PCR, yet TCRdb's version contains in-frame clones alone and is incomplete. The data contain 180,000 or so clones, roughly three quarters of them singletons. Sequencing used PBMCs. Receptors originate from a woman in her thirties in good health and CMV-seropositive.

The rearrangement joins TRBV4-2 to TRBJ2-1; 15 bases align to TRBD2. Germline V lookup: CDR1 LGHNA, CDR2 YNFKEQ. The CDR3 sequence is 18 residues long. The J segment lost 2 bases and the V segment lost 2 bases, leaving 4 bases of the junction unmatched. CDR3 in amino acids: CASSQWTSGGVTYNEQFF. CDR3 sequence (DNA): TGTGCCAGCAGCCAATGGACTAGCGGGGGGGTCACCTACAATGAGCAGTTCTTC.

CDR3 DNA sequence: TGTGCCAGTACCCTCGGCCAGGGGGCATGGGATGAGCAGTTCTTC. It encodes CASTLGQGAWDEQFF. V usage is TRBV19 and J usage is TRBJ2-1, with 8 bases fitting TRBD1. The CDR3 is 15 amino acids. V lost 7 bases and J lost 8; bases outside the gene matches: 13. CDR1 and CDR2 (germline): LNHDA, SQIVND (reference sequence).

The chain links TRBV5-1 to TRBJ1-4; D is unresolved. Germline CDR1 and CDR2: SGHRS and YFSETQ. V lost 2 bases and J 6 bases, leaving 11 bases between the germline ends. CDR3 size: 14 residues. The CDR3 bases are TGCGCCAGCAGCTTCGGCCAGGTTGATGAAAAACTGTTTTTT. It is translated as CASSFGQVDEKLFF. Drawing the rest from reference TRBV5-1 and TRBJ1-4, the complete variable domain is KAGVTQTPRYLIKTRGQQVTLSCSPISGHRSVSWYQQTPGQGLQFLFEYFSETQRNKGNFPGRFSGRQFSNSRSEMNVSTLELGDSALYLCASSFGQVDEKLFFGSGTQLSVL.

The J gene is TRBJ1-4, the V gene TRBV2, with 11 bases identical to TRBD1. The V segment lost 5 bases and the J segment 16 bases; nucleotides outside the gene matches: 6. Germline lookup yields CDR1 SNHLY and CDR2 FYNNEI. CDR3 length: 12 residues. CDR3 in DNA: TGTGCCAGCAGTTCCGGGACAGGGGGAGCGTTTTTT. This gives the protein CASSSGTGGAFF.

The chain couples TRBV11-2 to TRBJ2-2; 8 nucleotides match TRBD1. J lost 6 bases, V lost 3 bases, and 3 bases had no gene match. CDR1 is SGHAT, CDR2 FQNNGV, per germline. This CDR3 is 14 amino acids long. The CDR3: CASSLQGAAGELFF. CDR3 bases: TGTGCCAGCAGCTTGCAGGGGGCGGCCGGGGAGCTGTTTTTT.

The chain recombines TRBV6-5 with TRBJ2-7, with D unresolved. Germline lookup yields CDR1 MNHEY and CDR2 SVGAGI. This CDR3 is built from 14 residues. V was pared by 4 bases and J by 2 bases, with 12 bases between. CDR3 nucleotides: TGTGCCAGCAGTTTCAGACGAGGTACCTACGAGCAGTACTTC. Translation gives CASSFRRGTYEQYF.

CDR3 protein: CASSSGTGVSYEQYF. The DNA of the CDR3 is TGTGCCAGCAGCTCCGGGACAGGGGTCTCCTACGAGCAGTACTTC. The chain uses TRBV11-1 and TRBJ2-7; 10 bases fit TRBD1. CDR3 length: 15 amino acids. J lost 0 bases, V lost 4 bases, and 3 bases had no gene match. Germline V gene sequence: CDR1 SGHAT, CDR2 FQDESV (reference sequence).

This chain links TRBV4-3 with TRBJ2-7; D is perhaps TRBD2 (6 bases). This CDR3 has 16 amino acids. Trimming left V 1 base short and J 1 base short, with 14 bases between. The V gene's germline CDR1 is LGHNA and CDR2 YSLEER. CDR3 amino acids: CASSQGLSGLSYEQYF. CDR3 bases: TGCGCCAGCAGCCAAGGACTAAGCGGGCTTTCCTACGAGCAGTACTTC.

The chain couples TRBV7-3 to TRBJ2-6; tentative D call: TRBD1 (5 bases). The CDR3 runs to 15 residues. Trimming left V 5 bases short and J 1 base short, with 9 bases between. CDR1 is SGHTA, CDR2 FQGTGA, per germline. CDR3 in amino acids: CASSNDRSGANVLTF. Here the CDR3 DNA reads TGTGCCAGCAGCAACGACAGATCTGGGGCCAACGTCCTGACTTTC.

The V gene is TRBV10-2, the J gene TRBJ1-2; possible D gene TRBD1, 6 bases. The CDR3 consists of 11 residues. Trimming removed 10 bases at V and 5 bases at J, with 11 bases between. Germline V CDR1 and CDR2: WSHSY, SAAADI. CDR3 protein: CATTGDYGYTF. CDR3 DNA: TGCGCCACGACAGGAGATTATGGCTACACCTTC.

The chain recombines TRBV11-2 with TRBJ1-6; weak D call: TRBD1 (6 bases). CDR3 length equals 15 residues. V dropped 5 bases and J dropped 15 bases, with 23 bases sitting between them. Germline values: CDR1 SGHAT, CDR2 FQNNGV. CDR3 in amino acids: CASSQGRAGAMLLHF. CDR3 nucleotide sequence: TGTGCCAGCAGCCAAGGGAGGGCAGGGGCAATGCTCCTCCACTTT.

This chain links TRBV6-5 with TRBJ1-5; D is unresolved. Looked up from germline, CDR1 is MNHEY and CDR2 is SVGAGI. Trimming took 5 bases from V and 2 from J, leaving 13 bases between them. This CDR3 spans 15 amino acids. In DNA form, the CDR3 reads TGTGCCAGCAGTACGAATAGGCTAGGCAATCAGCCCCAGCATTTT. Protein sequence: CASSTNRLGNQPQHF.

The V gene is TRBV9, the J gene TRBJ2-1; D is unresolved. This CDR3 comprises 15 residues. Germline-derived CDR1 and CDR2 are SGDLS and YYNGEE. Trimming took 2 bases from V and 8 from J, leaving 17 bases between them. As DNA, the CDR3 is TGTGCCAGCAGCGTTCCGTCTTATGCAGTCGATGAGCAGTTCTTC. This translates into CASSVPSYAVDEQFF.

The rearrangement uses TRBV9 and TRBJ2-3, with 9 bases fitting TRBD2. Trimming cost V 6 bases and J 4 bases; bases outside gene matches: 9. The CDR3 consists of 15 residues. Germline V gene data show CDR1 as SGDLS and CDR2 as YYNGEE. CDR3 protein: CASKKAGGPSDTQYF. The CDR3 nucleotides are TGTGCCAGCAAAAAGGCGGGGGGGCCTTCAGATACGCAGTATTTT.

The chain combines TRBV5-4 with TRBJ2-3; D uncertain. From germline, CDR1 is SGHNT and CDR2 YYREEE (reference sequence). V was clipped by 4 bases and J by 4 bases, with 7 bases between them. The CDR3 is made up of 12 amino acids. The CDR3 nucleotides read TGTGCCAGCAGCCAGACTTCAGATACGCAGTATTTT. Translating it yields CASSQTSDTQYF.

The chain has TRBV2 and TRBJ1-3, with D unresolved. Germline CDR1 is SNHLY and CDR2 is FYNNEI. The V end lost 6 bases, the J end lost 0 bases, and 15 bases lay between the germline ends. The CDR3 is 16 residues long. Here the CDR3 reads CASSLSPTGSGNTIYF. The CDR3 nucleotides read TGTGCCAGCAGCCTGAGTCCCACGGGCTCTGGAAACACCATATATTTT. Full variable domain (remainder filled in from reference TRBV2 and TRBJ1-3): EPEVTQTPSHQVTQMGQEVILRCVPISNHLYFYWYRQILGQKVEFLVSFYNNEISEKSEIFDDQFSVERPDGSNFTLKIRSTKLEDSAMYFCASSLSPTGSGNTIYFGEGSWLTVV.

The chain is built from TRBV18 and TRBJ2-1; maybe TRBD2 (5 bases). CDR1 and CDR2 from the germline V gene are KGHSH and LQKENI. The CDR3 sequence is 17 residues long. V was shortened by 5 bases and J by 7 bases, with 24 bases between the two germline ends. Here the CDR3 reads CASSSSEDFSGGNEQFF. CDR3 bases: TGTGCCAGCTCATCGAGTGAGGACTTCTCGGGCGGGAATGAGCAGTTCTTC.

The chain carries TRBV2 and TRBJ2-1, with D possibly being TRBD1 (6 bases). Trimming removed 1 base at V and 5 bases at J, with 6 bases between. CDR1 SNHLY and CDR2 FYNNEI come from the germline V gene. The CDR3 covers 13 residues. CDR3 region: CASSEDRDNEQFF. The CDR3 DNA follows: TGTGCCAGCAGTGAAGACAGGGACAATGAGCAGTTCTTC.

The chain has TRBV18 and TRBJ2-7; 12 positions match TRBD2. The germline gives CDR1 KGHSH, CDR2 LQKENI. V was pared by 0 bases and J by 7 bases, with 13 bases of the junction left unmatched. The CDR3 totals 18 residues. DNA for the CDR3: TGTGCCAGCTCACCACCGGGGCTGCTAGCGGGGGGGCCGAGAGAGCAGTACTTC. Its translation: CASSPPGLLAGGPREQYF.

The sample holds a few counts of this clone. Other DNA sequences in the same sample also yield this CDR3. CDR3 region: CASSPGLAADTQYF. CDR3 DNA sequence: TGTGCCAGCAGCCCCGGACTAGCAGCCGATACGCAGTATTTT. The gene calls are TRBV11-3 and TRBJ2-3; 8 positions agree with TRBD2. The junction had 7 bases not matched to a gene; V was cut back by 5 bases and J by 6 bases. This CDR3 region has 14 residues. CDR1 is SGHNT and CDR2 is YENEEA in the germline V gene.

The chain employs TRBV14 and TRBJ2-5; D gene unclear. The germline V gene encodes CDR1 SGHDN and CDR2 FVKESK. CDR3 length: 14 amino acids. V lost 0 bases, J lost 4 bases, and 9 bases lay in between. Here the CDR3 DNA reads TGTGCCAGCAGCCAAGAGCCAGGAATAGAGACCCAGTACTTC. Translating gives CASSQEPGIETQYF.

The rearrangement links TRBV7-8 to TRBJ2-5, with 8 bases lining up with TRBD2. Germline V gene sequence: CDR1 SGHVS, CDR2 FQNEAQ. This CDR3 comprises 15 residues. V gave up 3 bases and J gave up 4 bases; unmatched junction bases: 7. Written as DNA, the CDR3 is TGTGCCAGCAGCTTGGGGGGTAGCGGGGTAGAGACCCAGTACTTC. Protein sequence: CASSLGGSGVETQYF.

The rearrangement joins TRBV9 to TRBJ1-3, with 9 bases that match TRBD1. CDR3 size: 18 residues. V gave up 2 bases and J gave up 4 bases; unmatched junction bases: 13. The germline gives CDR1 SGDLS, CDR2 YYNGEE. The CDR3 DNA follows: TGTGCCAGCAGCGTGCTTCCGGGGACAGGGTCATACGGAAACACCATATATTTT. Translated: CASSVLPGTGSYGNTIYF.

The chain is built from TRBV28 and TRBJ2-1; D might be TRBD2 (5 bases). From germline, CDR1 is MDHEN and CDR2 SYDVKM. The V end lost 7 bases, the J end lost 2 bases, and 12 bases lay between the germline ends. CDR3 length: 14 residues. The CDR3 DNA follows: TGTGCCAGCATAGATCCGGGGACCTACAATGAGCAGTTCTTC. This encodes CASIDPGTYNEQFF.

The chain couples TRBV2 to TRBJ2-5, with TRBD1 matching 10 bases. Unmatched junction bases numbered 1, after V lost 1 base and J lost 5 bases. The V gene's germline CDR1 is SNHLY and CDR2 FYNNEI. The CDR3 is 14 amino acids. DNA of the CDR3: TGTGCCAGCAGTGAAGGGGGACAGGGGGAGACCCAGTACTTC. It yields the protein CASSEGGQGETQYF.

This chain links TRBV6-5 with TRBJ1-2; 10 bases map to TRBD1. The CDR3 has 15 amino acids. Germline assignment: CDR1 MNHEY and CDR2 SVGAGI. With 6 bases clipped from V and 4 bases from J, the junction kept 8 bases outside the gene matches. The CDR3 region has the DNA TGTGCCAGCAGACCGACAGGGGGCAAGGGCTATGGCTACACCTTC. It specifies CASRPTGGKGYGYTF.

The CDR3 DNA reads TGTGCCAGCAGCAAGGACAGGTTCGGCTACACCTTC. Residues: CASSKDRFGYTF. The gene calls are TRBV7-2 and TRBJ1-2, with 7 bases that match TRBD1. V lost 5 bases, J lost 8 bases, and 5 bases stayed unmatched. Germline CDR1 reads SGHTA; CDR2 reads FQGNSA. This CDR3 comprises 12 residues.

The V call is TRBV6-1, the J call TRBJ1-4; D is possibly TRBD1 (6 bases). The CDR3 has 13 amino acids. Germline V CDR1 and CDR2: MNHNS, SASEGT. Trimming cost V 6 bases and J 1 base, with 6 bases left between them. CDR3 sequence reads: CASRDRTNEKLFF. The CDR3 bases are TGTGCCAGCAGGGACAGAACTAATGAAAAACTGTTTTTT.

V gene TRBV7-8 combines with J gene TRBJ2-5; D may be TRBD2 (5 bases). V lost 3 bases to trimming and J lost 5 bases, with 19 bases between them. The CDR3 runs to 16 residues. From germline, CDR1 is SGHVS and CDR2 FQNEAQ. CDR3 sequence reads: CASSLTRGGARETQYF. CDR3 in DNA: TGTGCCAGCAGCTTGACGCGTGGAGGCGCAAGGGAGACCCAGTACTTC.

This chain links TRBV30 with TRBJ1-3; the D gene is possibly TRBD1 (5 bases). The V end lost 2 bases, the J end lost 2 bases, and 10 bases lay between the germline ends. The CDR3 is 14 amino acids. Germline assignment: CDR1 GTSNPN and CDR2 SVGIG (reference sequence). CDR3 nucleotides: TGTGCCTGGAGTCCCGGGGGGACTGGAAACACCATATATTTT. This gives the protein CAWSPGGTGNTIYF.

The rearrangement links TRBV9 to TRBJ1-5; D is perhaps TRBD1 (5 bases). Germline V gene data show CDR1 as SGDLS and CDR2 as YYNGEE. The CDR3 covers 15 residues. Trimming removed 0 bases at V and 3 bases at J, with 10 bases between. For the CDR3, the DNA is TGTGCCAGCAGCGTAGGCGGAGGGGCCAATCAGCCCCAGCATTTT. Its translation is CASSVGGGANQPQHF.

The chain carries TRBV6-5 and TRBJ1-1; a weak D match, TRBD1 (5 bases). CDR1 MNHEY and CDR2 SVGAGI come from the germline V gene. The CDR3 has 13 residues. The V end lost 0 bases, the J end lost 8 bases, and 10 bases lay between the germline ends. The CDR3 sequence is CASSYSSGGEAFF. The CDR3 DNA reads as TGTGCCAGCAGTTACTCGAGTGGGGGGGAAGCTTTCTTT.